The 15 T cell receptor beta chains below all came from one sample that was sequenced in a study of cytomegalovirus exposure and HLA in healthy donors. Primers included in the PCR were 60 Vbeta and 13 Jbeta primers. Libraries were prepared by immunoSEQ multiplex PCR; TCRdb keeps only in-frame clonotypes and omits some of them. The data show roughly 120,000 clones, with 65% to 80% seen just once and approximately 31% held by the top ten. The sequencing input was PBMCs. The origin of the receptors is a man in his sixties in good health and CMV-seropositive.

The gene calls are TRBV11-2 and TRBJ2-6, with unresolved D. Deletions cut 3 bases from V and 2 bases from J, with 5 bases between. Germline CDR1 and CDR2: SGHAT and FQNNGV. The CDR3 spans 14 residues. The CDR3 coding sequence is TGTGCCAGCAGCTTCACTACTGGGGCCAACGTCCTGACTTTC. It specifies CASSFTTGANVLTF.

This chain connects TRBV5-1 to TRBJ1-3; possibly TRBD1 for D (6 bases). Germline V lookup: CDR1 SGHRS, CDR2 YFSETQ. The CDR3 contains 16 residues. V gave up 3 bases and J gave up 4 bases, with 17 bases separating them. The CDR3 DNA reads as TGCGCCAGCAGCTCGGCGGGGGGGCTGTCGGGAAACACCATATATTTT. The encoded protein is CASSSAGGLSGNTIYF.

The CDR3 DNA reads TGTGCCAGCAGTCAGTTGGGACTAGCGGGAGATACGCAGTATTTT. This codes for CASSQLGLAGDTQYF. This chain uses TRBV9 with TRBJ2-3; TRBD2 agrees at 12 bases. This CDR3 region has 15 residues. The junction had 6 bases not matched to a gene; V was cut back by 5 bases and J by 5 bases. Germline V gene lookup returns CDR1 SGDLS and CDR2 YYNGEE.

In the case of this clone: Mismatch with germline at one junction end may stem from a read error. The chain employs TRBV5-1 and TRBJ1-2, with 7 bases identical to TRBD1. Germline loops: CDR1 SGHRS, CDR2 YFSETQ. The CDR3 covers 13 residues. CDR3 sequence: CASSLAGQDIRYF. CDR3 in DNA: TGCGCCAGCAGCTTGGCCGGACAGGACATCCGATACTTC.

This clone was observed a handful of times. The chain has TRBV5-6 and TRBJ1-1; 8 bases are a match to TRBD1. The germline CDR1 and CDR2 sequences are SGHDT and YYEEEE. V lost 0 bases and J lost 6; bases outside the gene matches: 10. The CDR3 runs 16 residues. CDR3 protein: CASSLGGQAPSSEAFF. CDR3 bases: TGTGCCAGCAGCTTGGGGGGACAGGCCCCTTCCTCTGAAGCTTTCTTT.

The chain is built from TRBV27 and TRBJ2-1, with a possible D match to TRBD2 (5 bases). The ends were cut back, 8 bases at V and 6 bases at J, with 20 bases in the middle. This CDR3 region has 15 residues. CDR1 is MNHEY and CDR2 is SMNVEV in the germline V gene (reference sequence). The CDR3: CASALTRSVGNEQFF. The CDR3 DNA reads TGTGCCAGCGCACTCACTAGGTCTGTGGGCAATGAGCAGTTCTTC.

The chain uses TRBV14 and TRBJ2-7; 11 nucleotides line up with TRBD1. Germline assignment: CDR1 SGHDN and CDR2 FVKESK. The J segment lost 1 base and the V segment lost 4 bases, leaving 0 bases of the junction unmatched. This CDR3 is built from 14 residues. CDR3 nucleotide sequence: TGTGCCAGCAGCCGGGACAGGGGGTCCTACGAGCAGTACTTC. This codes for CASSRDRGSYEQYF.

Only one count was recorded for this clone. The chain combines TRBV27 with TRBJ2-6, with a weak D call TRBD2 (5 bases). V was trimmed by 3 bases and J by 4 bases, leaving 7 bases between them. CDR1 and CDR2 (germline): MNHEY, SMNVEV (reference sequence). This CDR3 is built from 14 residues. The chain's CDR3 is CASSLRAGANVLTF. The CDR3 nucleotides are TGTGCCAGCAGTTTGAGGGCAGGGGCCAACGTCCTGACTTTC.

This CDR3 is CSVEVRTSVEQYF. For the CDR3, the DNA is TGCAGCGTTGAAGTCCGGACTAGCGTGGAGCAGTACTTC. The chain combines TRBV29-1 with TRBJ2-7; 9 positions match TRBD2. The V and J ends lost 1 base and 7 bases, in that order; junction bases with no gene match: 5. The CDR3 has 13 amino acids. CDR1 SQVTM and CDR2 ANQGSEA come from the germline V gene.

This chain joins TRBV6-5 and TRBJ1-1; no definite D call. Germline CDR1 and CDR2: MNHEY and SVGAGI. CDR3 size: 13 residues. The V and J ends lost 5 bases and 1 base respectively, with 8 bases between them. CDR3 protein: CASSPRQNTEAFF. The DNA for the CDR3 is TGTGCCAGCAGTCCCCGACAGAACACTGAAGCTTTCTTT.

This chain uses TRBV7-6 with TRBJ2-7, with TRBD2 matching 7 bases. V shed 1 base and J 2 bases; nucleotides not matched to a gene: 8. Germline loops: CDR1 SGHVS, CDR2 FNYEAQ. CDR3 length: 16 residues. The CDR3 DNA reads as TGTGCCAGCAGCTTAGTTGGAGGGAGGGGCACCTACGAGCAGTACTTC. It encodes CASSLVGGRGTYEQYF. Full variable domain (rest looked up from reference TRBV7-6 and TRBJ2-7): GAGVSQSPRYKVTKRGQDVALRCDPISGHVSLYWYRQALGQGPEFLTYFNYEAQQDKSGLPNDRFSAERPEGSISTLTIQRTEQRDSAMYRCASSLVGGRGTYEQYFGPGTRLTVT.

This chain uses TRBV19 with TRBJ2-3; 7 bases match TRBD2. The CDR3 loop spans 15 amino acids. From germline, CDR1 is LNHDA and CDR2 SQIVND (reference sequence). V dropped 2 bases and J dropped 6; count of bases not matched to a gene: 8. CDR3 nucleotides: TGTGCCAGTAGTATAATGGCGGGGGTGAGGGATACGCAGTATTTT. Translated: CASSIMAGVRDTQYF.

The gene calls are TRBV11-3 and TRBJ2-1, with 9 positions matching TRBD2. V trimming: 5 bases; J trimming: 4 bases; junction bases outside the gene matches: 9. The CDR3 extends over 16 amino acids. Germline assignment: CDR1 SGHNT and CDR2 YENEEA. The DNA for the CDR3 is TGTGCCAGCAGCCGTATAGCGGGAGATTCTTACAATGAGCAGTTCTTC. This gives the protein CASSRIAGDSYNEQFF.

The gene calls are TRBV30 and TRBJ2-7; 8 bases are shared with TRBD1. This CDR3 is 13 amino acids long. V lost 2 bases and J lost 4; bases outside the gene matches: 4. Germline V gene sequence: CDR1 GTSNPN, CDR2 SVGIG (reference sequence). DNA for the CDR3: TGTGCCTGGAGTCCCGACAGGGGATACGAGCAGTACTTC. It codes for CAWSPDRGYEQYF.

The chain carries TRBV7-2 and TRBJ2-7; unclear D gene. Germline lookup yields CDR1 SGHTA and CDR2 FQGNSA. Trimming stripped 3 bases from V and 2 bases from J, with 8 bases between. The CDR3 extends over 13 amino acids. The DNA of the CDR3 is TGTGCCAGCAGCTTTAGTACTACCTACGAGCAGTACTTC. Translation: CASSFSTTYEQYF.